This entry lists 5 T cell receptor beta chains sequenced from one sample in a study of T cells in localized non-small cell lung cancer. The repertoire was sequenced with immunoSEQ multiplex PCR; TCRdb's copy has only in-frame clones and lacks some. The sample consists of 15,000 to 18,000 clones, 70% to 90% of them appearing once. Material: peripheral blood mononuclear cells, obtained before any cancer treatment. The receptors were sampled from a male donor at least 60 years old with stage II lung adenocarcinoma.

V and J are TRBV4-1 and TRBJ2-1; 7 nucleotides line up with TRBD2. The V gene end was trimmed by 0 bases and the J gene end by 4 bases; junction bases not matched to a gene: 6. Looked up from germline, CDR1 is MGHRA and CDR2 is YSYEKL. This CDR3 is 16 amino acids long. The CDR3 bases are TGCGCCAGCAGCCAAGATGGGGCTAGCGGTTACAATGAGCAGTTCTTC. Its translation is CASSQDGASGYNEQFF.

The CDR3 spells CASSLGGPPQHF. CDR3 sequence (DNA): TGTGCCAGCAGCTTAGGAGGTCCGCCCCAGCATTTT. The chain couples TRBV11-2 to TRBJ1-5, with D hard to call. Germline V gives CDR1 SGHAT, CDR2 FQNNGV. The ends were cut back, 1 base at V and 9 bases at J, with 7 bases in the middle. The CDR3 extends over 12 amino acids.

The sample holds one count of this clone. V gene TRBV19 combines with J gene TRBJ2-1, with TRBD2 identical over 7 bases. This CDR3 is built from 18 residues. Germline values: CDR1 LNHDA, CDR2 SQIVND (reference sequence). V trimming: 1 base; J trimming: 7 bases; junction bases outside the gene matches: 16. The CDR3 loop reads CASSIGLGAGAWKNEQFF. CDR3 bases: TGTGCCAGTAGTATAGGCCTAGGGGCGGGAGCTTGGAAGAATGAGCAGTTCTTC.

The V call is TRBV29-1, the J call TRBJ1-4; D call uncertain. Germline V gene sequence: CDR1 SQVTM, CDR2 ANQGSEA. Trimming shortened V by 5 bases and J by 7 bases, and 17 bases separated the two germline ends. CDR3 length: 14 amino acids. CDR3 amino acids: CSVRTDELGEKLFF. CDR3 coding DNA: TGCAGCGTTCGGACTGACGAACTCGGTGAAAAACTGTTTTTT.

The genes are TRBV27 and TRBJ1-5; D not certain. V lost 4 bases and J 2 bases, leaving 6 bases between the germline ends. The CDR3 runs to 13 residues. The germline V gene encodes CDR1 MNHEY and CDR2 SMNVEV (reference sequence). CDR3 protein: CASSSNRNQPQHF. In DNA form, the CDR3 reads TGTGCCAGCAGTTCTAACCGCAATCAGCCCCAGCATTTT.